The rows below give T cell receptor beta chains drawn from one sample of a study of cytomegalovirus exposure and HLA in healthy donors. Data came from immunoSEQ multiplex PCR; TCRdb stores just in-frame clones and leaves some out. Here the sample table reports over 120,000 clones. Source material: PBMCs. The receptor source for this set is a male donor in good health and CMV-seronegative. Each CDR3 is given with its conserved first and last residue. A D gene is named only where the DNA matches it firmly.

v_gene: TRBV4-3; d_gene: TRBD1; j_gene: TRBJ2-5; CDR3aa: CASSQGTGRETQYF; CDR3nt: TGCGCCAGCAGCCAAGGGACAGGTCGGGAGACCCAGTACTTC
v_gene: TRBV30; d_gene: NA; j_gene: TRBJ2-7; CDR3aa: CAYQGGTADEQYF; CDR3nt: TGTGCCTACCAAGGAGGGACGGCGGACGAGCAGTACTTC
v_gene: TRBV11-3; d_gene: NA; j_gene: TRBJ2-1; CDR3aa: CASAGQKNDEQFF; CDR3nt: TGTGCCAGCGCTGGACAGAAGAACGATGAGCAGTTCTTC
v_gene: TRBV7-8; d_gene: NA; j_gene: TRBJ1-6; CDR3aa: CASSLTGLSNSPLHF; CDR3nt: TGTGCCAGCAGCCTTACAGGATTATCTAATTCACCCCTCCACTTT
v_gene: TRBV12-5; d_gene: TRBD1; j_gene: TRBJ2-5; CDR3aa: CASGSQGGMGETQYF; CDR3nt: TGTGCTAGTGGTTCCCAAGGGGGCATGGGGGAGACCCAGTACTTC
v_gene: TRBV1; d_gene: NA; j_gene: TRBJ2-3; CDR3aa: CTSSQDAPGALAGGAPEGTDTQYF; CDR3nt: TGCACCAGCAGCCAAGATGCACCAGGGGCACTAGCGGGGGGGGCCCCGGAGGGTACAGATACGCAGTATTTT
v_gene: TRBV6-6; d_gene: TRBD2; j_gene: TRBJ2-1; CDR3aa: CASRYLPSGHNEQFF; CDR3nt: TGTGCCAGCAGATACCTCCCTAGCGGGCACAATGAGCAGTTCTTC
v_gene: TRBV19; d_gene: TRBD2; j_gene: TRBJ2-1; CDR3aa: CASSTWRTSPYNEQFF; CDR3nt: TGTGCCAGTAGTACCTGGCGGACTAGCCCCTACAATGAGCAGTTCTTC
v_gene: TRBV4-3; d_gene: NA; j_gene: TRBJ2-7; CDR3aa: CASSQELSVLEQYF; CDR3nt: TGCGCCAGCAGCCAAGAATTGTCAGTATTAGAGCAGTACTTC
v_gene: TRBV19; d_gene: TRBD2; j_gene: TRBJ2-1; CDR3aa: CASTPSGLAYNEQFF; CDR3nt: TGTGCCAGTACCCCATCGGGACTAGCATACAATGAGCAGTTCTTC
v_gene: TRBV6-6; d_gene: NA; j_gene: TRBJ2-3; CDR3aa: CASSYDSKLYTDTQYF; CDR3nt: TGTGCCAGCAGTTACGACAGTAAATTATACACAGATACGCAGTATTTT
v_gene: TRBV18; d_gene: TRBD2; j_gene: TRBJ2-1; CDR3aa: CASSPPGLAGGPGEQFF; CDR3nt: TGTGCCAGCTCACCGCCGGGACTAGCGGGGGGGCCAGGTGAGCAGTTCTTC
v_gene: TRBV18; d_gene: TRBD1; j_gene: TRBJ2-2; CDR3aa: CASPGTVNTGELFF; CDR3nt: TGTGCCAGCCCAGGGACAGTCAACACCGGGGAGCTGTTTTTT
v_gene: TRBV7-9; d_gene: TRBD1; j_gene: TRBJ2-1; CDR3aa: CASSSHGGTGGDEQFF; CDR3nt: TGTGCCAGCAGCTCCCATGGCGGGACAGGGGGTGATGAGCAGTTCTTC
v_gene: TRBV27; d_gene: NA; j_gene: TRBJ2-1; CDR3aa: CASSLFRGSYNEQFF; CDR3nt: TGTGCCAGCAGTTTATTCAGGGGCTCATACAATGAGCAGTTCTTC
v_gene: TRBV30; d_gene: TRBD1; j_gene: TRBJ2-7; CDR3aa: CAWRRRGGTGVGEQYF; CDR3nt: TGTGCCTGGAGGAGGCGGGGAGGGACAGGGGTGGGAGAGCAGTACTTC
v_gene: TRBV30; d_gene: NA; j_gene: TRBJ2-3; CDR3aa: CAWSVLSTDTQYF; CDR3nt: TGTGCCTGGAGTGTACTTAGCACAGATACGCAGTATTTT